These 19 T cell receptor beta chains came from one sample sequenced in a study of T cells after somatic rescue of genetic block. Repertoires were generated with immunoSEQ multiplex PCR, while TCRdb's copy carries only in-frame clones and drops some. The sample records some 9,100 clones, roughly 81% being singletons. Sequencing used peripheral blood mononuclear cells (PBMCs). The source is a boy under 18.

V usage is TRBV19 and J usage is TRBJ1-2, with TRBD1 as a possible D gene (5 bases). This CDR3 is 14 amino acids long. Germline-derived CDR1 and CDR2 are LNHDA and SQIVND (reference sequence). V lost 3 bases and J lost 2, with 10 bases in between. For the CDR3, the DNA is TGTGCCAGTAGTATTGGTACAGGCAACTATGGCTACACCTTC. Translating it yields CASSIGTGNYGYTF.

The CDR3 DNA follows: TGTGCCAGCAGTTTACAGGGTAATGGCTACACCTTC. This sequence encodes CASSLQGNGYTF. The genes are TRBV28 and TRBJ1-2; a weak D match, TRBD1 (5 bases). The CDR3 is made up of 12 amino acids. The V end lost 2 bases, the J end lost 6 bases, and 7 bases lay between the germline ends. Germline V gives CDR1 MDHEN, CDR2 SYDVKM.

The rearrangement links TRBV10-3 to TRBJ2-5; a possible D gene is TRBD1 (7 bases). Per germline, CDR1 ENHRY and CDR2 SYGVKD. Trimming removed 8 bases at V and 2 bases at J, with 18 bases between. The CDR3 contains 15 residues. Written as DNA, the CDR3 is TGTGCCATCGGAGACAGGGAGGCCCCTCAAGAGACCCAGTACTTC. Encoded protein: CAIGDREAPQETQYF.

Regarding this clone: One end of the junction fails to match germline, which may point to a read error. The chain recombines TRBV7-3 with TRBJ1-1; D not certain. Germline V gene sequence: CDR1 SGHTA, CDR2 FQGTGA. There are 13 residues in the CDR3. CDR3 DNA: TGTGCCAGCAGCCCGGCGGGGAACAGTGAAGCTTTCTTT. Translated: CASSPAGNSEAFF.

This clone was seen more than once but under ten times. The V gene is TRBV10-2, the J gene TRBJ2-7; 10 positions agree with TRBD1. V dropped 0 bases and J dropped 7; count of bases not matched to a gene: 9. There are 16 residues in the CDR3. Germline lookup yields CDR1 WSHSY and CDR2 SAAADI. CDR3 sequence: CASSESMSGTGDEQYF. The CDR3 bases are TGCGCCAGCAGTGAGTCGATGAGCGGGACAGGGGATGAGCAGTACTTC.

J is TRBJ2-2 and V is TRBV7-8; D may be TRBD2 (5 bases). V gave up 5 bases and J gave up 8 bases, with 18 bases separating them. This CDR3 has 15 residues. The germline gives CDR1 SGHVS, CDR2 FQNEAQ. The CDR3 loop reads CASSTRTGSSGELFF. CDR3 nucleotides: TGTGCCAGCAGCACCCGGACTGGGAGTTCTGGGGAGCTGTTTTTT.

The V call is TRBV6-1, the J call TRBJ2-1; D unclear. The CDR3 spans 14 residues. The V end was cut by 9 bases, the J end by 0 bases, with 12 bases between. CDR1 is MNHNS, CDR2 SASEGT, per germline. The CDR3: CASSSLSSYNEQFF. DNA for the CDR3: TGTGCCAGTAGCAGCCTCAGCTCCTACAATGAGCAGTTCTTC.

This chain uses TRBV28 with TRBJ1-4, with a weak D call TRBD1 (5 bases). The CDR3 sequence is 14 residues long. The germline gives CDR1 MDHEN, CDR2 SYDVKM. V was cut by 5 bases and J by 7 bases, with 14 bases left in between. In DNA form, the CDR3 reads TGTGCCAGCAGTCTCAGGGAAGTGGGTGAAAAACTGTTTTTT. It is translated as CASSLREVGEKLFF.

This chain links TRBV6-6 with TRBJ2-6, with D perhaps matching TRBD1 or TRBD2 (6 bases each). Trimming pared 7 bases from V and 1 base from J, leaving 14 bases between. Per germline, CDR1 MNHNY and CDR2 SVGAGI (reference sequence). This CDR3 has 16 residues. In DNA form, the CDR3 reads TGTGCCAGCACCACAGGGAGGCCTTCTGGGGCCAACGTCCTGACTTTC. Translation gives CASTTGRPSGANVLTF.

This clone was observed a single time. The V and J genes are TRBV18 and TRBJ2-7; no reliable D call. Per the germline V gene, CDR1 is KGHSH and CDR2 is LQKENI. The CDR3 sequence is 13 residues long. With 6 bases removed from V and 1 base from J, the gap between germline ends came to 10 bases. The CDR3 sequence: CASSRTSSYEQYF. The CDR3 region has the DNA TGTGCCAGCTCCCGGACCTCTTCCTACGAGCAGTACTTC.

V gene TRBV13 combines with J gene TRBJ1-3, with a possible D match to TRBD1 (5 bases). Trimming took off 0 bases at V and 5 bases at J, with 23 bases between the two ends. Germline CDR1 is PRHDT and CDR2 is FYEKMQ (reference sequence). The CDR3 totals 19 residues. This chain's CDR3 is CASSLGVYQPGGRRNTIYF. In DNA form, the CDR3 reads TGTGCCAGCAGCTTAGGCGTTTACCAACCGGGGGGGAGGAGAAACACCATATATTTT.

The chain combines TRBV10-3 with TRBJ2-1; TRBD2 might be the D (6 bases). There are 16 residues in the CDR3. Germline assignment: CDR1 ENHRY and CDR2 SYGVKD. With 0 bases removed from V and 7 bases from J, the gap between germline ends came to 16 bases. CDR3 bases: TGTGCCATCAGTGAGTCGGGCATAGCGGCCCAAAATGAGCAGTTCTTC. It is translated as CAISESGIAAQNEQFF.

This clone appeared a single time. The chain is built from TRBV7-3 and TRBJ1-2; D might be TRBD1 (6 bases). The CDR3 runs to 13 residues. V lost 5 bases, J lost 4 bases, and 11 bases lay in between. Germline CDR1 SGHTA, CDR2 FQGTGA. In DNA form, the CDR3 reads TGTGCCAGCAGCCCCGTAGGGGGCTATGGCTACACCTTC. It encodes CASSPVGGYGYTF.

This chain joins TRBV7-9 and TRBJ2-7; no clear D. CDR3 size: 13 residues. V lost 1 base and J lost 2, with 6 bases in between. Germline CDR1 is SEHNR and CDR2 is FQNEAQ (reference sequence). For the CDR3, the DNA is TGTGCCAGCAGCTTAGGCGTTACCTACGAGCAGTACTTC. It encodes CASSLGVTYEQYF.

Worth noting for this clone: At one of its ends the junction is not consistent with the germline gene, which may arise from a read error. The sample holds other DNA sequences that translate to the same CDR3. Here the CDR3 DNA reads TGTGCTAGCAGCTTAAATCAGAACACTGAAGCTTTCTTT. It encodes CASSLNQNTEAFF. The genes are TRBV7-3 and TRBJ1-1; D not certain. This CDR3 region has 13 residues. Per the germline V gene, CDR1 is SGHTA and CDR2 is FQGTGA.

This chain joins TRBV6-6 and TRBJ1-2, with D perhaps matching TRBD1 (5 bases). V lost 2 bases and J lost 6, with 10 bases in between. CDR1 MNHNY and CDR2 SVGAGI come from the germline V gene (reference sequence). CDR3 length: 13 residues. Here the CDR3 reads CASSYMTVNGYTF. The DNA of the CDR3 is TGTGCCAGCAGTTACATGACAGTTAATGGCTACACCTTC.

The chain uses TRBV30 and TRBJ2-3, with a weak D call TRBD2 (6 bases). V was clipped by 2 bases and J by 5 bases, with 11 bases between them. This CDR3 comprises 13 residues. Per germline, CDR1 GTSNPN and CDR2 SVGIG (reference sequence). For the CDR3, the DNA is TGTGCCTGGAGTAAACGGGAGCGAGATACGCAGTATTTT. It encodes CAWSKRERDTQYF.

This clone was seen more than once but under ten times. The rearrangement links TRBV6-1 to TRBJ2-7, with D perhaps TRBD1 (6 bases). There are 14 residues in the CDR3. Germline CDR1 reads MNHNS; CDR2 reads SASEGT. V dropped 2 bases and J dropped 4 bases, with 12 bases sitting between them. CDR3 sequence reads: CASSERGKGYEQYF. Written as DNA, the CDR3 is TGTGCCAGCAGTGAAAGGGGGAAGGGTTACGAGCAGTACTTC.

This clone was seen only once. V gene TRBV5-1 combines with J gene TRBJ2-7, with D possibly matching TRBD2 (8 bases). From germline, CDR1 is SGHRS and CDR2 YFSETQ. V was clipped by 2 bases and J by 5 bases, with 29 bases between them. The CDR3 extends over 19 amino acids. CDR3 sequence reads: CASSFTASGGGAGGNEQYF. The CDR3 coding sequence is TGCGCCAGCAGCTTTACCGCTAGTGGAGGGGGCGCGGGGGGCAACGAGCAGTACTTC. Full variable domain (outside the CDR3, taken from reference TRBV5-1 and TRBJ2-7): KAGVTQTPRYLIKTRGQQVTLSCSPISGHRSVSWYQQTPGQGLQFLFEYFSETQRNKGNFPGRFSGRQFSNSRSEMNVSTLELGDSALYLCASSFTASGGGAGGNEQYFGPGTRLTVT.